This T cell receptor (beta chain) was captured in a study of CD4 T cells in relation to SARS-CoV-2 and coronaviruses. Measured with immunoSEQ multiplex PCR; TCRdb has only the in-frame clones, and not every one. The sample contains approximately 20,000 clones, around 81% of which appear only once. As for this clone: Its antigen is still unknown.

CD4+ T cells from unexposed donors were obtained before the COVID-19 pandemic (2011-2018). Isolation of CD4+ T cells took place after roughly nine days in culture. Cells permitting, SARS-CoV-2 S/N and four cold-coronavirus spikes were tested on unexposed-donor CD4+ T cells. The sample taken for sequencing was CD4+ T cells from PBMCs, cultured in vitro. The TCR sequence derives from a human donor in good health.

The CDR3 sequence is CASSRSTANTGELFF. The CDR3, as DNA: TGTGCCAGCAGCCGCTCAACCGCGAACACCGGGGAGCTGTTTTTT. The J gene is TRBJ2-2, the V gene TRBV7-9; no firm D call. V was trimmed by 5 bases and J by 0 bases, leaving 10 bases between them. The CDR3 covers 15 residues. Germline CDR1 reads SEHNR; CDR2 reads FQNEAQ (reference sequence). The entire variable domain, with the rest obtained from reference TRBV7-9 and TRBJ2-2, is as follows: DTGVSQNPRHKITKRGQNVTFRCDPISEHNRLYWYRQTLGQGPEFLTYFQNEAQLEKSRLLSDRFSAERPKGSFSTLEIQRTEQGDSAMYLCASSRSTANTGELFFGEGSRLTVL.